This entry concerns a single T cell receptor beta chain. The antigen remains undetermined. Trimming removed 4 bases from V and 2 bases from J, with 8 bases in between. Germline V gives CDR1 SGHVS, CDR2 FQNEAQ. The CDR3 is 13 residues long. The entry originates in a study of cytomegalovirus exposure and HLA in healthy donors. Study outcomes and limitations: The study put 150 to 200 TCR beta chains on its list as cytomegalovirus-associated.

It was healthy bone marrow donors who served as donors. PCR involved 60 Vbeta and 13 Jbeta primers. Profiling relied on immunoSEQ multiplex PCR, and the TCRdb table lists in-frame clones only, not all of them. The table lists around 130,000 clones, approximately 80% of them singletons, with around 3.6% in the top ten. The chain employs TRBV7-8 and TRBJ1-2; possible D gene TRBD1, 5 bases. The receptor's source is a woman aged 40 to 50 in good health and CMV-seronegative. Sequencing input: PBMCs. This chain's CDR3 is CASSSGQNYGYTF. The DNA of the CDR3 is TGTGCCAGCAGCTCAGGGCAGAACTATGGCTACACCTTC.